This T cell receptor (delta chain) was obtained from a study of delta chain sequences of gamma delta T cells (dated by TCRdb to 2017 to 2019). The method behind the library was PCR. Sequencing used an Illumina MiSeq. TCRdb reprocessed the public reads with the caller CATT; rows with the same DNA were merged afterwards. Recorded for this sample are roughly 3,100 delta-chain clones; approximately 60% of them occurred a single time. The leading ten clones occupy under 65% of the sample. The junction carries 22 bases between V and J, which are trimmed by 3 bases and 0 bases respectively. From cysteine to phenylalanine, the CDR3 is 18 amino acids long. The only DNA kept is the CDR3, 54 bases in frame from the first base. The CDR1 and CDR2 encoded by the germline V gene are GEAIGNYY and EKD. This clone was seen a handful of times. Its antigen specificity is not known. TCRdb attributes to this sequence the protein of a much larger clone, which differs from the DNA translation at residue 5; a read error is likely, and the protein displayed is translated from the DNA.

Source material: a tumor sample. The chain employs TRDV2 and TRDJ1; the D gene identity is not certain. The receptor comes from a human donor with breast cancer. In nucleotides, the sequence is TGTGCCTGTGACGCTTTGCTTGATCGATCGGAGTACACCGATAAACTCATCTTT. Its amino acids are CACDALLDRSEYTDKLIF.